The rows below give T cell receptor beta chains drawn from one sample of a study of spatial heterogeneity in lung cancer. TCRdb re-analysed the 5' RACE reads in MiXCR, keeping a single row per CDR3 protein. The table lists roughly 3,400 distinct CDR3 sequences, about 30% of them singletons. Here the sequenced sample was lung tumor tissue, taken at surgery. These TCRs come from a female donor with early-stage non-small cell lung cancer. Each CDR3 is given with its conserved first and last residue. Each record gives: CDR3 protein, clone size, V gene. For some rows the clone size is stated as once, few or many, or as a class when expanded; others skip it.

CDR3 protein: CASSLTANTEAFF
clone size: few
V gene: TRBV5-1

CDR3 protein: CASSSRQSTNTGELFF
clone size: -
V gene: TRBV7-9

CDR3 protein: CASSREAGDAGSRYSYEQYF
clone size: -
V gene: TRBV23-1

CDR3 protein: CASSPEAGGIQYF
clone size: -
V gene: TRBV18

CDR3 protein: CASKDPGQGYSEQFF
clone size: -
V gene: TRBV12-3/TRBV12-4

CDR3 protein: CASSRSSEFADTQYF
clone size: large
V gene: TRBV11-1

CDR3 protein: CASSLGLFYGYTF
clone size: -
V gene: TRBV27

CDR3 protein: CASSLGGDEQYF
clone size: few
V gene: TRBV6-1

CDR3 protein: CASSEGRETQYF
clone size: medium-sized
V gene: TRBV7-9

CDR3 protein: CASSAGTGDQPQHF
clone size: -
V gene: TRBV5-1

CDR3 protein: CASSLRGNQPQHF
clone size: -
V gene: TRBV7-2

CDR3 protein: CASSLDAGTENQPQHF
clone size: -
V gene: TRBV19

CDR3 protein: CASRSPAYNEQFF
clone size: -
V gene: TRBV12-3/TRBV12-4

CDR3 protein: CASSPEGALSYNEQFF
clone size: -
V gene: TRBV5-1

CDR3 protein: CASGAPGQGKDTQYF
clone size: medium-sized
V gene: TRBV6-5

CDR3 protein: CASSFNSPSYNEQFF
clone size: -
V gene: TRBV28

CDR3 protein: CASSSQGGGIETQYF
clone size: large
V gene: TRBV11-2

CDR3 protein: CASSLALKDRGSYYNEQFF
clone size: few
V gene: TRBV7-9

CDR3 protein: CASSEARDRRMNTEAFF
clone size: few
V gene: TRBV6-1

CDR3 protein: CASSETLGSYNEQFF
clone size: few
V gene: TRBV6-1

CDR3 protein: CASSLPKTSGRIQETQYF
clone size: -
V gene: TRBV7-2

CDR3 protein: CASGRTGITDTQYF
clone size: few
V gene: TRBV12-3/TRBV12-4

CDR3 protein: CSASPELANTDTQYF
clone size: few
V gene: TRBV20-1

CDR3 protein: CATSGGNTEAFF
clone size: -
V gene: TRBV24-1

CDR3 protein: CASSEAQSGVQETQYF
clone size: medium-sized
V gene: TRBV2

CDR3 protein: CASSLHGQSNTEAFF
clone size: -
V gene: TRBV7-9

CDR3 protein: CSASLAGIKETQYF
clone size: large
V gene: TRBV20-1

CDR3 protein: CASSRGRRESTDTQYF
clone size: -
V gene: TRBV4-1

CDR3 protein: CASSLARGRVDEQFF
clone size: few
V gene: TRBV5-1

CDR3 protein: CASRDGPNYEQYF
clone size: -
V gene: TRBV2

CDR3 protein: CSVDAGFSGNTIYF
clone size: few
V gene: TRBV29-1

CDR3 protein: CASSVGEGFNTGELFF
clone size: once
V gene: TRBV9

CDR3 protein: CASSERLAGAYNEQFF
clone size: few
V gene: TRBV2

CDR3 protein: CSALFGTSGYEQYF
clone size: medium-sized
V gene: TRBV20-1

CDR3 protein: CSARTVTSGGYRYEQYF
clone size: large
V gene: TRBV20-1

CDR3 protein: CATSRRTGTGVGNQETQYF
clone size: few
V gene: TRBV15

CDR3 protein: CATSELGTGPNTQYF
clone size: few
V gene: TRBV24-1

CDR3 protein: CASSQQETQYF
clone size: once
V gene: TRBV16

CDR3 protein: CASSQRGGLLTDTQYF
clone size: medium-sized
V gene: TRBV5-1

CDR3 protein: CASSFRTRLSGELFF
clone size: medium-sized
V gene: TRBV12-1

CDR3 protein: CASRPTGPNEQFF
clone size: -
V gene: TRBV7-9

CDR3 protein: CASSTPRRGGIDEQYF
clone size: -
V gene: TRBV5-6

CDR3 protein: CASNLDRSTYNEQFF
clone size: medium-sized
V gene: TRBV2

CDR3 protein: CSLRGPRYNEQFF
clone size: -
V gene: TRBV20-1

CDR3 protein: CASSQEGRPNQPQHF
clone size: large
V gene: TRBV4-1

CDR3 protein: CAWSGADRVTSTETQYF
clone size: medium-sized
V gene: TRBV30

CDR3 protein: CASSSRVPYNEQFF
clone size: medium-sized
V gene: TRBV2

CDR3 protein: CAISDQAGVLAETQYF
clone size: -
V gene: TRBV10-3

CDR3 protein: CASSQDVSGGETQYF
clone size: few
V gene: TRBV4-3

CDR3 protein: CASSLYSGRVYNEQFF
clone size: large
V gene: TRBV27

CDR3 protein: CASSQDRGPRETQYF
clone size: -
V gene: TRBV4-3

CDR3 protein: CASSQAVGWGYKDEQYF
clone size: -
V gene: TRBV3-1

CDR3 protein: CASSSLGGGTRETQYF
clone size: many
V gene: TRBV7-2

CDR3 protein: CASSVEAGGRQYF
clone size: -
V gene: TRBV9